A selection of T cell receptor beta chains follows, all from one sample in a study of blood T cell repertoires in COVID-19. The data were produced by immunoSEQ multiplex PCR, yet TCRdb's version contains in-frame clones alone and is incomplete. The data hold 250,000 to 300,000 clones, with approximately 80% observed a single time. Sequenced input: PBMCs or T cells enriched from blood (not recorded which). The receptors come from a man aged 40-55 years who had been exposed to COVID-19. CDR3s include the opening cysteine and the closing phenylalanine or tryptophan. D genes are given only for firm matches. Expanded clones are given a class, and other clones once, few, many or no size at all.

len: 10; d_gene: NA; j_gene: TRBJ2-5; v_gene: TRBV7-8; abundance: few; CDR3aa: CASKQETQYF; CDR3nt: TGTGCCAGTAAACAAGAGACCCAGTACTTC
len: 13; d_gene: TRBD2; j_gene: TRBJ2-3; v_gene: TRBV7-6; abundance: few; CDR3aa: CARWTSGRGTQYF; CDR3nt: TGTGCCAGGTGGACTAGCGGCCGGGGTACGCAGTATTTT
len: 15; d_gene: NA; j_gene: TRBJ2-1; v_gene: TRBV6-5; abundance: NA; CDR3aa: CASRYRREPSNEQFF; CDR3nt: TGTGCCAGCAGGTACCGACGGGAGCCCTCAAATGAGCAGTTCTTC
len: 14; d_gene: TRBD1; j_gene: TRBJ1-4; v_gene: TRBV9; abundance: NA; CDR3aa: CASSLQGLNEKLFF; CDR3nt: TGTGCCAGCAGTCTACAGGGGCTAAATGAAAAACTGTTTTTT
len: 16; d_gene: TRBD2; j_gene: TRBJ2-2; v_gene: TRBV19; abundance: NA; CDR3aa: CASIRGSAGEAGELFF; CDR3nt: TGTGCCAGTATTCGTGGTTCGGCGGGAGAGGCCGGGGAGCTGTTTTTT
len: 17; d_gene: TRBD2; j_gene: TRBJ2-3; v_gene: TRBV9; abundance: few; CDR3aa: CASSVRSWEGGTDTQYF; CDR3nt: TGTGCCAGCAGCGTAAGGAGCTGGGAGGGAGGCACAGATACGCAGTATTTT
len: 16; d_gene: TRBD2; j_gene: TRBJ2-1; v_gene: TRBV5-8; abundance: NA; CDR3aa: CASSLLAGGPFGEQFF; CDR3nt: TGTGCCAGCAGCTTGTTAGCGGGAGGGCCGTTCGGGGAGCAGTTCTTC
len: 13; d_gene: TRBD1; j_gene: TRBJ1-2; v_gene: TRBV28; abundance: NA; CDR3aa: CASRPGQIYGYTF; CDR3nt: TGTGCCAGCAGACCGGGACAGATCTATGGCTACACCTTC
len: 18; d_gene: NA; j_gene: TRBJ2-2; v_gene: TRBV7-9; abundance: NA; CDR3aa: CASSRVTGTTIDTGELFF; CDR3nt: TGTGCCAGCAGCAGAGTGACGGGAACTACAATTGACACCGGGGAGCTGTTTTTT
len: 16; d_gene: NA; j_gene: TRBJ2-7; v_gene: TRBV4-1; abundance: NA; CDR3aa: CASSQDWAGLAYEQYF; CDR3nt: TGCGCCAGCAGCCAAGATTGGGCGGGACTGGCCTACGAGCAGTACTTC